Detailed here is one TCR beta chain. What it binds is not known. Primers for the PCR totalled 60 Vbeta and 13 Jbeta. Sequencing used immunoSEQ multiplex PCR; TCRdb keeps in-frame clones, though not all of them. This sample yields roughly 51,000 clones, of which roughly four fifths are seen a single time; 2.5% belongs to the top ten. The data were taken from a study of cytomegalovirus exposure and HLA in healthy donors. Study-level findings and limits: An analysis that was carried out later associated about 17,000 TCR beta sequences with HLA alleles at 0.05 false discovery rate. Productive rates of about 90% or about 30% were seen for most TCR beta V segments in an earlier analysis. For most subjects, TCR beta sequences were reported to predict HLA-A and HLA-B alleles with accuracy.

The sample consisted of PBMCs. This TCR was recovered from a boy aged 5-17 years in good health and CMV-seropositive.

As DNA, the CDR3 is TGTGCCAGCAGCCAAGAGATTCTAGGACCTCTAGCGGAGATGAACACTGAAGCTTTCTTT. Protein product: CASSQEILGPLAEMNTEAFF. This chain uses TRBV14 with TRBJ1-1; no reliable D call. V was cut by 0 bases and J by 0 bases, with 23 bases left in between. The CDR3 extends over 20 amino acids. Germline V gene data show CDR1 as SGHDN and CDR2 as FVKESK. The variable domain in full, completed from reference TRBV14 and TRBJ1-1, reads EAGVTQFPSHSVIEKGQTVTLRCDPISGHDNLYWYRRVMGKEIKFLLHFVKESKQDESGMPNNRFLAERTGGTYSTLKVQPAELEDSGVYFCASSQEILGPLAEMNTEAFFGQGTRLTVV.